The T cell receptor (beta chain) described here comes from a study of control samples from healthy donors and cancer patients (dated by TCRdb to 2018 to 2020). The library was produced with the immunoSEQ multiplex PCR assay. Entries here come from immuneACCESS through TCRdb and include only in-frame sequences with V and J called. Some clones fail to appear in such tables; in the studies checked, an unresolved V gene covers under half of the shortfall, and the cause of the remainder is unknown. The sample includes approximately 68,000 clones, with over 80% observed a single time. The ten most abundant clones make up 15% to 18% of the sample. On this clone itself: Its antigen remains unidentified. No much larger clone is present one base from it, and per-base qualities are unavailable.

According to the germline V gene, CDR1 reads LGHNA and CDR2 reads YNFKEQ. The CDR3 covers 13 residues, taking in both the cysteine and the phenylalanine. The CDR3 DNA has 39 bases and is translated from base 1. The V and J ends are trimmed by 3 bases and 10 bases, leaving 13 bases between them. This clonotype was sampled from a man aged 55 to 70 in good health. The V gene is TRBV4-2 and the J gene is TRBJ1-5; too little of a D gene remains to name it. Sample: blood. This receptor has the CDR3 CASSHSPEGPQHF. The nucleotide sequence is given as TGTGCCAGCAGCCACTCTCCGGAAGGACCCCAGCATTTT.